These 23 T cell receptor beta chains were all obtained from the same sample, sequenced in a study of identical twins. In TCRdb, the 5' RACE reads were re-called with MiXCR into one record per CDR3 protein. Here the sample spans approximately 240,000 distinct CDR3 sequences, roughly an eighth being singletons. The sample taken for sequencing was memory (CD45RO+) T cells sorted from blood. These receptors all stem from a woman younger than 35 in good health.

This clonotype was seen more than once but under ten times. The chain is built from TRBV10-3 and TRBJ2-1, with TRBD2 identical over 10 bases. The CDR3 length is 13 residues. Trimming removed 11 bases from V and 7 bases from J; junction bases left unmatched: 8. The germline gives CDR1 ENHRY, CDR2 SYGVKD. The CDR3 sequence is CAYGTSGNNEQFF. The CDR3 DNA sequence: TGTGCCTACGGAACTAGCGGGAATAATGAGCAGTTCTTC.

V gene TRBV14 combines with J gene TRBJ2-7; D gene ambiguous. The V gene's germline CDR1 is SGHDN and CDR2 FVKESK. With 1 base removed from V and 7 bases from J, the gap between germline ends came to 11 bases. The CDR3 spans 13 residues. The CDR3 DNA is TGTGCCAGCAGCCAAGGTCCGAGAACAGAGCAGTACTTC. It translates to CASSQGPRTEQYF.

This clonotype was seen only a few times. The chain carries TRBV12-3 or TRBV12-4 and TRBJ1-2; D is unresolved. V was trimmed by 11 bases and J by 8 bases, leaving 18 bases between them. The CDR3 has 12 amino acids. The CDR3 region is CAFKEGQRGYTF. The CDR3 bases are TGTGCCTTTAAGGAGGGCCAAAGGGGCTACACCTTC.

The genes are TRBV3-1 and TRBJ2-3, with 10 bases fitting TRBD2. The germline V gene has CDR1 LGHDT and CDR2 YNNKEL (reference sequence). V gave up 2 bases and J gave up 3 bases; unmatched junction bases: 2. The CDR3 is 15 residues long. The CDR3 nucleotides are TGTGCCAGCAGCCAATGGGGACTAGCGACAGATACGCAGTATTTT. It specifies CASSQWGLATDTQYF.

This clonotype has only a few counts. This chain connects TRBV18 to TRBJ2-7; no clear D gene. CDR3 length: 15 residues. Germline V gene lookup returns CDR1 KGHSH and CDR2 LQKENI. Trimming removed 2 bases at V and 3 bases at J, with 14 bases between. CDR3 loop: CASSPAVGRDYEQYF. The CDR3 coding sequence is TGTGCCAGCTCACCAGCGGTCGGGCGCGACTACGAGCAGTACTTC. The complete variable domain, with remaining parts taken from reference TRBV18 and TRBJ2-7, reads NAGVMQNPRHLVRRRGQEARLRCSPMKGHSHVYWYRQLPEEGLKFMVYLQKENIIDESGMPKERFSAEFPKEGPSILRIQQVVRGDSAAYFCASSPAVGRDYEQYFGPGTRLTVT.

At least ten counts were recorded for this clonotype. This chain connects TRBV5-5 to TRBJ2-3; D unclear. Trimming stripped 4 bases from V and 3 bases from J, with 6 bases between. The CDR3 runs 12 residues. Germline assignment: CDR1 SGHKS and CDR2 YYEKEE (reference sequence). The CDR3 loop is CASSLRTDTQYF. CDR3 sequence (DNA): TGTGCCAGCAGCCTTAGGACAGATACGCAGTATTTT.

The chain recombines TRBV20-1 with TRBJ1-5; D may be TRBD1 (5 bases). V lost 5 bases, J lost 4 bases, and 12 bases lay in between. The germline V gene has CDR1 DFQATT and CDR2 SNEGSKA (reference sequence). CDR3 length: 13 residues. CDR3 DNA sequence: TGCAGTGCTGGCAGGGATATGAATCAGCCCCAGCATTTT. Amino acid sequence: CSAGRDMNQPQHF.

This clonotype was seen many times. The V call is TRBV27, the J call TRBJ2-2; 8 bases fit TRBD1. The CDR3 consists of 14 residues. The trim removed 7 bases at V and 2 bases at J, leaving 3 bases unmatched. Germline values: CDR1 MNHEY, CDR2 SMNVEV (reference sequence). The CDR3 reads CASKTGVNTGELFF. The CDR3 nucleotides read TGTGCCAGCAAGACAGGGGTTAACACCGGGGAGCTGTTTTTT.

The chain has TRBV29-1 and TRBJ2-7; 12 bases fit TRBD1. V lost 7 bases, J lost 7 bases, and 11 bases stayed unmatched. This CDR3 contains 14 residues. Germline V gene data show CDR1 as SQVTM and CDR2 as ANQGSEA. The CDR3 protein is CSAKSRDRGREQYF. CDR3 coding DNA: TGCAGCGCCAAAAGCCGGGACAGGGGGCGGGAGCAGTACTTC.

This chain connects TRBV7-2 to TRBJ1-5, with 8 bases matching TRBD1. The CDR3 covers 13 residues. The germline CDR1 and CDR2 sequences are SGHTA and FQGNSA. The V segment lost 5 bases and the J segment 9 bases; nucleotides outside the gene matches: 6. Here the CDR3 DNA reads TGTGCCAGCAGCCGACAGGGGTCTAGGCCCCAGCATTTT. Residues: CASSRQGSRPQHF.

The rearrangement links TRBV30 to TRBJ2-3, with D perhaps TRBD2 (6 bases). CDR3 length equals 12 residues. Deletions cut 5 bases from V and 8 bases from J, with 14 bases between. Germline CDR1 GTSNPN, CDR2 SVGIG (reference sequence). CDR3 DNA sequence: TGTGCCTGGGACTCTTTGGGGGGTACGCAGTATTTT. It encodes CAWDSLGGTQYF.

This clonotype was seen only a few times. The chain recombines TRBV18 with TRBJ1-5; 8 bases are shared with TRBD1. Germline values: CDR1 KGHSH, CDR2 LQKENI. CDR3 length equals 14 residues. With V trimmed by 5 bases and J by 5 bases, 5 bases remained unmatched. The CDR3 spells CASSDQGADQPQHF. The CDR3 bases are TGTGCCAGCTCAGACCAGGGGGCCGATCAGCCCCAGCATTTT.

V and J are TRBV7-2 and TRBJ2-1; weak D call: TRBD1 (6 bases). The CDR3 has 14 residues. CDR1 is SGHTA, CDR2 FQGNSA, per germline. The ends were cut back, 5 bases at V and 7 bases at J, with 15 bases in the middle. The CDR3 bases are TGTGCCAGCAGCCCAGGGGTGGGCCCGAATGAGCAGTTCTTC. This translates into CASSPGVGPNEQFF.

This clonotype has only a few counts. The chain joins TRBV19 to TRBJ1-5; no firm D call. There are 12 residues in the CDR3. Germline V gene sequence: CDR1 LNHDA, CDR2 SQIVND (reference sequence). With 1 base removed from V and 8 bases from J, the gap between germline ends came to 6 bases. CDR3 protein: CASSIGFKPQHF. The CDR3 DNA reads TGTGCCAGTAGTATAGGATTTAAGCCCCAGCATTTT.

This clonotype was detected many times. The chain employs TRBV4-2 and TRBJ2-3; D not certain. The CDR3 length is 13 residues. Germline loops: CDR1 LGHNA, CDR2 YNFKEQ. V dropped 0 bases and J dropped 1 base, with 2 bases sitting between them. DNA of the CDR3: TGTGCCAGCAGCCAAGAGGGCACAGATACGCAGTATTTT. This sequence encodes CASSQEGTDTQYF.

This clonotype occurred many times. The CDR3 loop is CASSPTGQTYGYTF. The CDR3 bases are TGTGCCAGCAGCCCTACGGGACAGACCTATGGCTACACCTTC. The chain carries TRBV7-8 and TRBJ1-2; 7 bases match TRBD1. The ends lost 5 bases at V and 4 bases at J; junction bases unmatched: 7. The V gene's germline CDR1 is SGHVS and CDR2 FQNEAQ. The CDR3 length is 14 residues.

This clonotype has a handful of counts. The chain carries TRBV6-1 and TRBJ1-6; TRBD1 aligns across 10 bases. CDR3 length: 15 residues. Trimming took 4 bases from V and 10 from J; bases not matched to a gene: 7. Per the germline V gene, CDR1 is MNHNS and CDR2 is SASEGT. For the CDR3, the DNA is TGTGCCAGCAGTGTCGGGACAGGGGAAGGGTCACCCCTCCACTTT. Residues: CASSVGTGEGSPLHF.

In its sample, this clonotype was seen a few times. The V gene is TRBV19, the J gene TRBJ1-5, with D unclear. In germline, CDR1 is LNHDA, CDR2 SQIVND (reference sequence). Trimming removed 3 bases at V and 8 bases at J, with 11 bases between. The CDR3 extends over 13 amino acids. CDR3 coding DNA: TGTGCCAGTAGTATCGGTGGGGTCGAGCCCCAGCATTTT. Protein sequence: CASSIGGVEPQHF.

J is TRBJ1-6 and V is TRBV27, with 8 bases lining up with TRBD1. The CDR3 consists of 14 residues. V lost 7 bases, J lost 10 bases, and 9 bases stayed unmatched. The germline CDR1 and CDR2 sequences are MNHEY and SMNVEV (reference sequence). CDR3 bases: TGTGCCAGCATGACAGGGGACGGGTTGTCACCCCTCCACTTT. It specifies CASMTGDGLSPLHF.

The rearrangement joins TRBV5-1 to TRBJ2-3; possibly TRBD1 or TRBD2 for D (5 bases each). V lost 4 bases and J lost 0, with 9 bases in between. This CDR3 region has 14 residues. Germline values: CDR1 SGHRS, CDR2 YFSETQ. As DNA, the CDR3 is TGCGCCAGCAGCGCCGGGGACAGCACAGATACGCAGTATTTT. This sequence encodes CASSAGDSTDTQYF. The full variable domain, its missing parts supplied by reference TRBV5-1 and TRBJ2-3, is KAGVTQTPRYLIKTRGQQVTLSCSPISGHRSVSWYQQTPGQGLQFLFEYFSETQRNKGNFPGRFSGRQFSNSRSEMNVSTLELGDSALYLCASSAGDSTDTQYFGPGTRLTVL.

The J gene is TRBJ2-3, the V gene TRBV9; no clear D. Germline CDR1 and CDR2: SGDLS and YYNGEE. The CDR3 spans 14 residues. V gave up 3 bases and J gave up 0 bases, with 8 bases separating them. The CDR3: CASSAQTSTDTQYF. For the CDR3, the DNA is TGTGCCAGCAGCGCCCAAACAAGCACAGATACGCAGTATTTT.

The chain carries TRBV6-5 and TRBJ2-1; D call uncertain. V dropped 5 bases and J dropped 10 bases, with 9 bases sitting between them. The CDR3 extends over 11 amino acids. Germline V lookup: CDR1 MNHEY, CDR2 SVGAGI. CDR3 sequence: CASSRDREQFF. CDR3 nucleotide sequence: TGTGCCAGCAGTAGGGATAGGGAGCAGTTCTTC.

This clonotype was recorded a few times. Compared with germline, one end of the junction differs, possibly owing to a read error. The chain's CDR3 is CASSSYPSGGSSVF. For the CDR3, the DNA is TGTGCCAGCAGCTCATACCCTAGCGGGGGCTCCTCGGTCTTC. J is TRBJ2-1 and V is TRBV14, with 10 bases that match TRBD2. This CDR3 region has 14 residues. Per germline, CDR1 SGHDN and CDR2 FVKESK.